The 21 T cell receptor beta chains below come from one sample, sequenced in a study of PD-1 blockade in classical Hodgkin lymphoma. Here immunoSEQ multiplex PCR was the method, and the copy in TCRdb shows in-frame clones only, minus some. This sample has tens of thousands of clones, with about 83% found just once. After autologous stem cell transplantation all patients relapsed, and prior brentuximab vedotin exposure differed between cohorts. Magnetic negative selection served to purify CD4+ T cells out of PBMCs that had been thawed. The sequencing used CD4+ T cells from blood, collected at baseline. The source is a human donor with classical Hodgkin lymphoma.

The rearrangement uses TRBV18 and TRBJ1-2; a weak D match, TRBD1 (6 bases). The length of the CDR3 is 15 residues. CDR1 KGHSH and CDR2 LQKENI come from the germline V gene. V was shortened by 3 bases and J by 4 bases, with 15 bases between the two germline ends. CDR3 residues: CASSPSGGGGYGYTF. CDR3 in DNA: TGTGCCAGCTCACCGAGCGGGGGCGGTGGCTATGGCTACACCTTC.

The CDR3 DNA follows: TGTGCCAGCAGTTTATTATCCGGACTAGCGGGGGGGAATGAGCAGTTCTTC. Translation: CASSLLSGLAGGNEQFF. The rearrangement uses TRBV28 and TRBJ2-1, with TRBD2 matching 15 bases. Trimming removed 1 base from V and 7 bases from J; junction bases left unmatched: 5. The germline V gene encodes CDR1 MDHEN and CDR2 SYDVKM. The CDR3 has 17 residues.

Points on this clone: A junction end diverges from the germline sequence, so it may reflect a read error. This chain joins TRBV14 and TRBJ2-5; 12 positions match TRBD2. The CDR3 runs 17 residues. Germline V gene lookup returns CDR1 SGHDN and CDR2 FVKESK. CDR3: CASSQLAGGPRKEIQYF. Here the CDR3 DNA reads TGTGCCAGCAGCCAACTAGCGGGGGGGCCTAGGAAGGAGATCCAGTACTTC.

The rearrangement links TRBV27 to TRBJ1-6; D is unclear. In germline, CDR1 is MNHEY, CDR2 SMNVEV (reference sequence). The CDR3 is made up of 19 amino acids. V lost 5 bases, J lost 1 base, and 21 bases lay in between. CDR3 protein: CASSPRGPGLSSYNSPLHF. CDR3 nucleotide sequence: TGTGCCAGCAGTCCCAGAGGCCCTGGACTGTCGTCCTATAATTCACCCCTCCACTTT.

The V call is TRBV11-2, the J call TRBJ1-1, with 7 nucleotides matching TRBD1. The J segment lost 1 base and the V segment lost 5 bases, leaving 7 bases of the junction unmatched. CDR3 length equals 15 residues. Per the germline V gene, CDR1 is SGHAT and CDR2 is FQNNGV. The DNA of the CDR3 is TGTGCCAGCAGCCTAGGTGGGACAGCGAACACTGAAGCTTTCTTT. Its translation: CASSLGGTANTEAFF.

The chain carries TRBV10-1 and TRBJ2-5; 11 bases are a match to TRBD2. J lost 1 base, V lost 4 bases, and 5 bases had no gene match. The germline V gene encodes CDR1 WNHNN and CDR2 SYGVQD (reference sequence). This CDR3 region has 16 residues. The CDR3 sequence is CASSGGGTSGQETQYF. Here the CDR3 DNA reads TGCGCCAGCAGTGGAGGGGGGACTAGCGGCCAAGAGACCCAGTACTTC.

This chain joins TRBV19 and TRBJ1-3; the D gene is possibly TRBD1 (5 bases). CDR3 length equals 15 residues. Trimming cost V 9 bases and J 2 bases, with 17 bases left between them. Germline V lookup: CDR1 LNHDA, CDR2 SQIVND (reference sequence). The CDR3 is CASRGEQGTGNTIYF. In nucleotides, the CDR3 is TGTGCCAGCAGAGGAGAGCAGGGAACTGGAAACACCATATATTTT.

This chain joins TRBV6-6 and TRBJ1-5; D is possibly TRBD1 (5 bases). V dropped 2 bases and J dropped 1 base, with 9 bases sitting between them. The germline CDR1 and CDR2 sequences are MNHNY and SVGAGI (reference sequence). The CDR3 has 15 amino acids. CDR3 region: CASSYEGLSNQPQHF. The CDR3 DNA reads TGTGCCAGCAGTTACGAGGGGTTAAGCAATCAGCCCCAGCATTTT.

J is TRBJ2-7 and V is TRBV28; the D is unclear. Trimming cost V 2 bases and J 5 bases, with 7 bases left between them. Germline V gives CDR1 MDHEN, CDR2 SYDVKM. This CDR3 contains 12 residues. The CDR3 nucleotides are TGTGCCAGCAGTTTAAGGTTCAACGAGCAGTACTTC. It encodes CASSLRFNEQYF.

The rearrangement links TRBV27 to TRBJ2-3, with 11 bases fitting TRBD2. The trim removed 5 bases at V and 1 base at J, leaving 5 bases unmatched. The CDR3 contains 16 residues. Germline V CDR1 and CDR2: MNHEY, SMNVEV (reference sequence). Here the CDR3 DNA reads TGTGCCAGCAGTCGAAAACTAGCGGGGGGCACAGATACGCAGTATTTT. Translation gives CASSRKLAGGTDTQYF.

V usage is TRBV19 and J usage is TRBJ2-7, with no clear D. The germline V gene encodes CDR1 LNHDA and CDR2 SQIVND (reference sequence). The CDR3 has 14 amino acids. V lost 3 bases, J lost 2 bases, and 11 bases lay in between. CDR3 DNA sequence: TGTGCCAGTAGTATTACGACACCGACCTACGAGCAGTACTTC. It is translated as CASSITTPTYEQYF.

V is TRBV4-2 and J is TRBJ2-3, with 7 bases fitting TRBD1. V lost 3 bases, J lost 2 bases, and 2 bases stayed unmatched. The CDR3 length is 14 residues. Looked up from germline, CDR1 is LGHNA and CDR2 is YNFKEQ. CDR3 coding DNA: TGTGCCAGCAGCCAGGACAGGACCACAGATACGCAGTATTTT. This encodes CASSQDRTTDTQYF.

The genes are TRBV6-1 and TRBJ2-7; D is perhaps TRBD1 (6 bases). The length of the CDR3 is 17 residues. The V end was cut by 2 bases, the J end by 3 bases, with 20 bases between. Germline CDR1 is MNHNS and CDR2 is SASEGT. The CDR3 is CASSEMQGKSSRYEQYF. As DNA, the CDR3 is TGTGCCAGCAGTGAAATGCAGGGGAAATCTAGTCGCTACGAGCAGTACTTC.

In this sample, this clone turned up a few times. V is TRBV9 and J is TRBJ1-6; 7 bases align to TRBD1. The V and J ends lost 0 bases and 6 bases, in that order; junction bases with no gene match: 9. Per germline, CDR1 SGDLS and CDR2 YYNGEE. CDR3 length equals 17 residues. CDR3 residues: CASSVDLGTAPNSPLHF. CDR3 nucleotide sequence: TGTGCCAGCAGCGTAGACTTGGGGACAGCGCCTAATTCACCCCTCCACTTT.

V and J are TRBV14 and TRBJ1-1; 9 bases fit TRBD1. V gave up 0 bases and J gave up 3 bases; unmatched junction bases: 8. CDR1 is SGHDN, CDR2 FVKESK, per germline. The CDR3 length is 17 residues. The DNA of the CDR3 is TGTGCCAGCAGCCAAGATCCCCGGACAGGGGTGGACACTGAAGCTTTCTTT. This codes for CASSQDPRTGVDTEAFF.

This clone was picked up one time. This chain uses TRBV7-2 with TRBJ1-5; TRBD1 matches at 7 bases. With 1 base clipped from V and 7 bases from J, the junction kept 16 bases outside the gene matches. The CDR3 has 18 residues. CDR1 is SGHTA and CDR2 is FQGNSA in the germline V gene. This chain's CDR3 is CASSLVPGQRLIGQPQHF. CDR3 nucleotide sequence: TGTGCCAGCAGCTTAGTACCGGGACAGCGTTTAATCGGGCAGCCCCAGCATTTT.

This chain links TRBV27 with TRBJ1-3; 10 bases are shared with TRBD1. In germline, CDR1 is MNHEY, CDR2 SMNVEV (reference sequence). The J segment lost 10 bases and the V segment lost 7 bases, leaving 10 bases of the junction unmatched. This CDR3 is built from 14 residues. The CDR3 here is CASTMTGGSGTIYF. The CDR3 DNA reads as TGTGCCAGCACCATGACAGGGGGCTCTGGGACCATATATTTT.

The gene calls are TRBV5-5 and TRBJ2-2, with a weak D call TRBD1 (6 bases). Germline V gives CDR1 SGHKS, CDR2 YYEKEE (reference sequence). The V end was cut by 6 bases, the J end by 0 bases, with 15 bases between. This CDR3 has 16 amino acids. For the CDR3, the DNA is TGTGCCAGCACCCCGCCGGGACAAACGAACACCGGGGAGCTGTTTTTT. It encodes CASTPPGQTNTGELFF.

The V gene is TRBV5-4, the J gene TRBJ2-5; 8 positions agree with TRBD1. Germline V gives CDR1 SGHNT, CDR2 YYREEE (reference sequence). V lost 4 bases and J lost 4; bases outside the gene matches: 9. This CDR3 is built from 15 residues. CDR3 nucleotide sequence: TGTGCCAGCAGCCCGAACAGGGGGACGCTAGAGACCCAGTACTTC. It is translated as CASSPNRGTLETQYF.

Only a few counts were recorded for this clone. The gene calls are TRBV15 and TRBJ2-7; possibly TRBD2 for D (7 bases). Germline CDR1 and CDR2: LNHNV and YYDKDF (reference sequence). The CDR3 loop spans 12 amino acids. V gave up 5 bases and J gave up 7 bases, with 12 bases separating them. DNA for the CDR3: TGTGCCACCAGCCCCGGGGGGCGGGAGCAGTACTTC. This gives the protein CATSPGGREQYF.

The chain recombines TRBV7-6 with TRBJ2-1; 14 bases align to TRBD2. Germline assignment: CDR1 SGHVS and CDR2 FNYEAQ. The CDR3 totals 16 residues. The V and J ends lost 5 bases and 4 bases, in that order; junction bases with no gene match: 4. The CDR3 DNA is TGTGCCAGCAGCCTACGGACTAGCGGGGGGTACAATGAGCAGTTCTTC. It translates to CASSLRTSGGYNEQFF.